A single sample is the source of the 15 T cell receptor beta chains below, sequenced in a study of T cell responses to AZD1222 COVID-19 vaccine. The protocol was immunoSEQ multiplex PCR, while the TCRdb copy is restricted to in-frame clones and leaves out a portion. The profile covers about 130,000 clones, with approximately 85% appearing a single time and less than 9.5% taken by the ten largest. The sample consisted of peripheral blood, taken on day 0 of AZD1222 vaccination. Source of these receptors: an adult in good health.

The chain recombines TRBV5-8 with TRBJ1-5, with a possible D match to TRBD1 (6 bases). The V end lost 7 bases, the J end lost 5 bases, and 13 bases lay between the germline ends. In germline, CDR1 is SGHTS, CDR2 YDEGEE. CDR3 length equals 13 residues. The CDR3: CASGIGTHQPQHF. The DNA for the CDR3 is TGTGCCAGCGGAATCGGGACACATCAGCCCCAGCATTTT.

V is TRBV18 and J is TRBJ1-1; D is uncertain. V was shortened by 3 bases and J by 1 base, with 15 bases between the two germline ends. The CDR3 loop spans 16 amino acids. Germline V gives CDR1 KGHSH, CDR2 LQKENI. The CDR3, as DNA: TGTGCCAGCTCACCTGTTTTAGGGTATGAGAACACTGAAGCTTTCTTT. Its protein product is CASSPVLGYENTEAFF.

Here the CDR3 DNA reads TGTGCCTGGAATCGGTTTTATGGCTACACCTTC. This sequence encodes CAWNRFYGYTF. The J gene is TRBJ1-2, the V gene TRBV30; D not resolved. This CDR3 has 11 amino acids. The V gene lost 4 bases and the J gene lost 5 bases, with 8 bases spanning the gap. From germline, CDR1 is GTSNPN and CDR2 SVGIG (reference sequence).

This rearrangement joins TRBV7-2 to TRBJ2-2, with 7 positions matching TRBD1. Per the germline V gene, CDR1 is SGHTA and CDR2 is FQGNSA. There are 17 residues in the CDR3. V shed 5 bases and J 4 bases; nucleotides not matched to a gene: 13. Written as DNA, the CDR3 is TGTGCCAGCAGCCTACAGAGACAGGGTATGGGCACCGGGGAGCTGTTTTTT. Protein: CASSLQRQGMGTGELFF.

The chain employs TRBV7-6 and TRBJ2-3; no firm D call. Trimming pared 1 base from V and 4 bases from J, leaving 12 bases between. The CDR3 loop spans 15 amino acids. Germline V gives CDR1 SGHVS, CDR2 FNYEAQ. CDR3 sequence reads: CASSLVGSQSDTQYF. The CDR3 nucleotides are TGTGCCAGCAGCTTAGTTGGGTCACAATCAGATACGCAGTATTTT.

V and J are TRBV5-8 and TRBJ2-1; D perhaps matches TRBD2 (5 bases). Per the germline V gene, CDR1 is SGHTS and CDR2 is YDEGEE. The CDR3 is made up of 14 amino acids. Deletions cut 1 base from V and 1 base from J, with 6 bases between. The CDR3 nucleotides are TGTGCCAGCAGCTTGTGGAGGTCCTACAATGAGCAGTTCTTC. Translating it yields CASSLWRSYNEQFF. The full variable domain, completed using reference TRBV5-8 and TRBJ2-1, is EAGVTQSPTHLIKTRGQQATLRCSPISGHTSVYWYQQALGLGLQFLLWYDEGEERNRGNFPPRFSGRQFPNYSSELNVNALELEDSALYLCASSLWRSYNEQFFGPGTRLTVL.

The V and J genes are TRBV18 and TRBJ1-1; 8 nucleotides align to TRBD1. The CDR3 contains 15 residues. CDR1 KGHSH and CDR2 LQKENI come from the germline V gene. V shed 3 bases and J 7 bases; nucleotides not matched to a gene: 10. The CDR3 region has the DNA TGTGCCAGCTCACCGGACAGGGTTCACTCAGGTGAAGCTTTCTTT. Encoded protein: CASSPDRVHSGEAFF.

The chain combines TRBV7-9 with TRBJ2-2; maybe TRBD1 (5 bases). This CDR3 region has 15 residues. Germline CDR1 is SEHNR and CDR2 is FQNEAQ (reference sequence). Trimming removed 3 bases from V and 4 bases from J, with 12 bases in between. The CDR3 DNA reads as TGTGCCAGCAGCTTGGCTCAGGGTCTCACCGGGGAGCTGTTTTTT. Translating gives CASSLAQGLTGELFF.

V is TRBV28 and J is TRBJ1-4, with D uncertain. The V gene lost 1 base and the J gene lost 3 bases, with 9 bases spanning the gap. This CDR3 region has 15 residues. Germline lookup yields CDR1 MDHEN and CDR2 SYDVKM. The CDR3 sequence is CASSLYWASNEKLFF. The CDR3 DNA follows: TGTGCCAGCAGTTTATATTGGGCTTCTAATGAAAAACTGTTTTTT.

The table lists this clone with a count of one. The chain links TRBV14 to TRBJ1-6; D is possibly TRBD1 (6 bases). CDR1 and CDR2 from the germline V gene are SGHDN and FVKESK. This CDR3 region has 13 residues. V was shortened by 1 base and J by 15 bases, with 13 bases between the two germline ends. The CDR3 region is CASSQVGGTLLHF. For the CDR3, the DNA is TGTGCCAGCAGCCAAGTAGGGGGAACGCTCCTCCACTTT.

The V gene is TRBV6-5, the J gene TRBJ2-5; the D gene could be TRBD1 or TRBD2 (5 bases each). There are 15 residues in the CDR3. Per the germline V gene, CDR1 is MNHEY and CDR2 is SVGAGI. Trimming removed 1 base at V and 1 base at J, with 10 bases between. CDR3 region: CASSYFPGPQETQYF. Written as DNA, the CDR3 is TGTGCCAGCAGTTACTTCCCGGGGCCCCAAGAGACCCAGTACTTC.

This chain links TRBV5-1 with TRBJ2-7; perhaps TRBD1 as D (5 bases). CDR3 length equals 14 residues. Per the germline V gene, CDR1 is SGHRS and CDR2 is YFSETQ. V was shortened by 4 bases and J by 0 bases, with 11 bases between the two germline ends. CDR3 in amino acids: CASSQTGSSYEQYF. DNA of the CDR3: TGCGCCAGCAGCCAAACAGGAAGCTCCTACGAGCAGTACTTC.

The chain has TRBV7-9 and TRBJ2-2; 8 bases are a match to TRBD1. The CDR3 extends over 16 amino acids. Germline V CDR1 and CDR2: SEHNR, FQNEAQ (reference sequence). Losses at the gene ends were 5 bases for V and 8 bases for J; bases not matched to a gene: 13. CDR3 sequence: CASSASGTGMAGELFF. The CDR3 nucleotides are TGTGCCAGCAGCGCCTCCGGGACAGGAATGGCAGGGGAGCTGTTTTTT.

The J gene is TRBJ1-3, the V gene TRBV19; possibly TRBD1 for D (6 bases). CDR1 LNHDA and CDR2 SQIVND come from the germline V gene (reference sequence). With 4 bases removed from V and 5 bases from J, the gap between germline ends came to 15 bases. The CDR3 extends over 15 amino acids. This CDR3 is CASSTRGTSRNTIYF. Here the CDR3 DNA reads TGTGCCAGTAGTACCAGGGGCACGAGCCGAAACACCATATATTTT. The variable domain in full, with the rest retrieved from reference TRBV19 and TRBJ1-3, is DGGITQSPKYLFRKEGQNVTLSCEQNLNHDAMYWYRQDPGQGLRLIYYSQIVNDFQKGDIAEGYSVSREKKESFPLTVTSAQKNPTAFYLCASSTRGTSRNTIYFGEGSWLTVV.

The chain carries TRBV30 and TRBJ2-1, with 7 bases that match TRBD2. Per the germline V gene, CDR1 is GTSNPN and CDR2 is SVGIG (reference sequence). V was pared by 0 bases and J by 7 bases, with 3 bases of the junction left unmatched. The CDR3 contains 13 residues. The chain's CDR3 is CAWSVLASNEQFF. CDR3 bases: TGTGCCTGGAGTGTACTAGCGTCGAATGAGCAGTTCTTC.